This T cell receptor beta chain was captured in a study of T cells after yellow fever vaccination. For TCR, cDNA came from 5'RACE template switching, which added a universal primer site and UMIs. TCRdb fed the 5' RACE reads into MiXCR, producing one record per CDR3 protein. In the table there are 150,000 or so distinct CDR3 sequences, more than 6.5% of which are singletons. Many counts were recorded for this clonotype. Its antigen is not known. The CDR3 contains 16 residues. Germline V gene lookup returns CDR1 LGHDT and CDR2 YNNKEL (reference sequence). V lost 0 bases and J lost 8; bases outside the gene matches: 9. Study findings and constraints: A weaker but faster secondary response was observed, peaking on day 5 versus 15.

The rearrangement links TRBV3-1 to TRBJ2-1; 8 positions agree with TRBD2. The starting material was CD4+ T cells sorted from PBMCs, obtained 10 days after the yellow fever booster vaccination. The TCR comes from a young man who received the YFV17D yellow fever vaccine. The CDR3, as DNA: TGTGCCAGCAGCCAAGATGTTCCGGGAGGGGTCGATGAGCAGTTCTTC. Residues: CASSQDVPGGVDEQFF.